Presented here are 8 T cell receptor beta chains from one specimen sequenced in a study of blood T cell repertoires in COVID-19. Sequenced by immunoSEQ multiplex PCR; TCRdb stores in-frame clones only, minus some. The table has about 150,000 clones, over 70% seen once. Sequencing used peripheral blood. Receptor source: a human donor in a cohort sampled during active COVID-19.

The chain joins TRBV5-4 to TRBJ2-1; 12 bases are shared with TRBD1. The trim removed 3 bases at V and 7 bases at J, leaving 5 bases unmatched. Germline V gene lookup returns CDR1 SGHNT and CDR2 YYREEE (reference sequence). This CDR3 comprises 15 residues. CDR3 amino acids: CASSSRGQGANEQFF. CDR3 sequence (DNA): TGTGCCAGCAGCTCGAGGGGACAGGGGGCAAATGAGCAGTTCTTC.

The J gene is TRBJ1-6, the V gene TRBV5-5; unclear D gene. The germline gives CDR1 SGHKS, CDR2 YYEKEE (reference sequence). Trimming shortened V by 5 bases and J by 7 bases, and 16 bases separated the two germline ends. The CDR3 contains 15 residues. In nucleotides, the CDR3 is TGTGCCAGCAGTTCGTATACAGCCCAAAATTCACCCCTCCACTTT. Translation: CASSSYTAQNSPLHF. Complete variable domain (other parts from reference TRBV5-5 and TRBJ1-6): DAGVTQSPTHLIKTRGQQVTLRCSPISGHKSVSWYQQVLGQGPQFIFQYYEKEERGRGNFPDRFSARQFPNYSSELNVNALLLGDSALYLCASSSYTAQNSPLHFGNGTRLTVT.

The rearrangement uses TRBV5-8 and TRBJ2-7, with D possibly matching TRBD1 (8 bases). V was clipped by 6 bases and J by 1 base, with 23 bases between them. Germline CDR1 SGHTS, CDR2 YDEGEE. The CDR3 spans 17 residues. The CDR3 DNA is TGTGCCAGCACACCCAGGGCCCCACAGGGGGGGTCCTACGAGCAGTACGTC. It codes for CASTPRAPQGGSYEQYV.

The V call is TRBV27, the J call TRBJ1-1; perhaps TRBD1 as D (5 bases). CDR3 size: 17 residues. The V and J ends lost 2 bases and 5 bases respectively, with 21 bases between them. CDR1 is MNHEY and CDR2 is SMNVEV in the germline V gene (reference sequence). Written as DNA, the CDR3 is TGTGCCAGCAGTTTAAGTGTCGGTCAGGGAGGTCGTACTGAAGCTTTCTTT. As protein: CASSLSVGQGGRTEAFF.

The V call is TRBV12-3 or TRBV12-4, the J call TRBJ1-1; D might be TRBD1 (6 bases). V lost 3 bases to trimming and J lost 4 bases, with 9 bases between them. The CDR3 is 13 residues long. The CDR3 bases are TGTGCCAGCAGTTTGGCAGGGGCCACTGAAGCTTTCTTT. It yields the protein CASSLAGATEAFF.

This sequence joins TRBV18 and TRBJ2-1; 8 bases agree with TRBD1. This CDR3 is built from 15 residues. V gave up 0 bases and J gave up 5 bases; unmatched junction bases: 3. CDR1 is KGHSH, CDR2 LQKENI, per germline. The CDR3 DNA sequence: TGTGCCAGCTCACCACCGACAGGGGTGAACAATGAGCAGTTCTTC. Translated, it gives CASSPPTGVNNEQFF.

This chain connects TRBV19 to TRBJ2-3; 7 nucleotides line up with TRBD1. The V segment lost 7 bases and the J segment 4 bases; nucleotides outside the gene matches: 14. This CDR3 is built from 16 residues. Germline CDR1 reads LNHDA; CDR2 reads SQIVND (reference sequence). The CDR3 protein is CASNPGTARGADTQYF. The CDR3 nucleotides are TGTGCCAGTAACCCAGGGACAGCCCGAGGGGCAGATACGCAGTATTTT.

This sequence joins TRBV7-9 and TRBJ2-1; tentatively, D is TRBD2 (5 bases). The ends were cut back, 3 bases at V and 4 bases at J, with 13 bases in the middle. The CDR3 has 15 amino acids. Germline CDR1 and CDR2: SEHNR and FQNEAQ (reference sequence). CDR3 nucleotides: TGTGCCAGCAGCTTTACTACCGGACTGTACAATGAGCAGTTCTTC. Its translation is CASSFTTGLYNEQFF.